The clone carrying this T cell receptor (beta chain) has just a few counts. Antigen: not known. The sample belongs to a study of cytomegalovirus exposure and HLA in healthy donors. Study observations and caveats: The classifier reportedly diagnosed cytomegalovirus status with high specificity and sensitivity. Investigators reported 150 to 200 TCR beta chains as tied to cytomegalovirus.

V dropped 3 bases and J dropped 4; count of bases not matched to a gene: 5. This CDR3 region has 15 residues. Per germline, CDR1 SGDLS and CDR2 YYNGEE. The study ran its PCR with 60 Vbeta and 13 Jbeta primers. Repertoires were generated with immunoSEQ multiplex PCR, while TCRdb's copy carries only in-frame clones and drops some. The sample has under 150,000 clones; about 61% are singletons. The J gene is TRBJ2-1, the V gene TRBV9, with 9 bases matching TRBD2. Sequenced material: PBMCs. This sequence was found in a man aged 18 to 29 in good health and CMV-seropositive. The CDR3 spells CASSAVSGGYNEQFF. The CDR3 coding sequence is TGTGCCAGCAGCGCGGTTAGCGGGGGATACAATGAGCAGTTCTTC.